The 11 T cell receptor beta chains below were found in one sample sequenced in a study of low-dose radiotherapy and immunotherapy resistance in tumors. Alpha and beta chains were covered, as first-strand cDNA relied on TRAV- and TRBV-specific primers. Amplification, which lasted 20 PCR cycles, used a constant-region primer and V-primer adapter to amplify TCRs. TCRdb reprocessed the reads via MiXCR and lists one record per CDR3 protein. The table shows around 76,000 distinct CDR3 sequences, with around 30% occurring only once. The time point is: before trial treatment. Source: PBMCs, taken before treatment. The origin of the receptors is a female donor with ovarian cancer.

As for this clonotype: This likely traces to a read error, being one base from a far larger clone. The J gene is TRBJ2-1, the V gene TRBV6-2 or TRBV6-3; D is perhaps TRBD1 or TRBD2 (5 bases each). The CDR3 has 14 amino acids. The germline V and J ends were trimmed by 6 bases and 10 bases, with 19 bases remaining between them. CDR1 and CDR2 (germline): MNHEY, SVGEGT. DNA for the CDR3: TGTGCCAGCAGGAGGGGACGTAAGGCCTACGAGCAGTTCTTC. It is translated as CASRRGRKAYEQFF.

The table lists this clonotype with many counts. This rearrangement joins TRBV6-2 or TRBV6-3 to TRBJ1-2, with D possibly matching TRBD1 (5 bases). CDR1 is MNHEY and CDR2 is SVGEGT in the germline V gene. The V end was cut by 6 bases, the J end by 2 bases, with 13 bases between. CDR3 length: 14 amino acids. CDR3 in DNA: TGTGCCAGCAGCTCCGGGGGGGGGAACTATGGCTACACCTTC. Translated, it gives CASSSGGGNYGYTF.

Many counts were recorded for this clonotype. The rearrangement links TRBV12-3 or TRBV12-4 to TRBJ1-5, with 7 bases that match TRBD1. Trimming at V came to 5 bases and at J to 4 bases, leaving 5 bases not matched to a gene. CDR3 length: 14 residues. CDR3 residues: CASSATTGNQPQHF. In DNA form, the CDR3 reads TGTGCCAGCAGTGCAACGACAGGGAATCAGCCCCAGCATTTT.

This clonotype was counted between two and nine times. V and J are TRBV7-2 and TRBJ2-5; D not certain. Trimming removed 1 base at V and 5 bases at J, with 5 bases between. The germline V gene has CDR1 SGHTA and CDR2 FQGNSA. The CDR3 contains 12 residues. The CDR3: CASSLVAETQYF. Written as DNA, the CDR3 is TGTGCCAGCAGCTTAGTTGCTGAGACCCAGTACTTC. Together with reference TRBV7-2 and TRBJ2-5, the CDR3 gives the full variable domain: GAGVSQSPSNKVTEKGKDVELRCDPISGHTALYWYRQSLGQGLEFLIYFQGNSAPDKSGLPSDRFSAERTGGSVSTLTIQRTQQEDSAVYLCASSLVAETQYFGPGTRLLVL.

At least ten counts were recorded for this clonotype. The chain couples TRBV4-1 to TRBJ2-3, with 7 bases that match TRBD2. The ends lost 0 bases at V and 1 base at J; junction bases unmatched: 7. Per germline, CDR1 MGHRA and CDR2 YSYEKL. The CDR3 is made up of 17 amino acids. In nucleotides, the CDR3 is TGCGCCAGCAGCCAAGATCTGCTCCGGGGGGGCACAGATACGCAGTATTTT. Amino acids: CASSQDLLRGGTDTQYF.

The chain employs TRBV7-6 and TRBJ2-5; TRBD1 agrees at 7 bases. This CDR3 contains 13 residues. With 5 bases clipped from V and 4 bases from J, the junction kept 4 bases outside the gene matches. Germline-derived CDR1 and CDR2 are SGHVS and FNYEAQ. CDR3 sequence: CASSATGRETQYF. As DNA, the CDR3 is TGTGCCAGCAGCGCGACAGGGCGAGAGACCCAGTACTTC.

This chain's CDR3 is CSARVSGAGADTQYF. The DNA of the CDR3 is TGCAGTGCTAGAGTATCCGGGGCGGGAGCAGATACGCAGTATTTT. This chain uses TRBV20-1 with TRBJ2-3; 7 nucleotides align to TRBD2. CDR3 length: 15 amino acids. With V trimmed by 1 base and J by 4 bases, 8 bases remained unmatched. CDR1 is DFQATT, CDR2 SNEGSKA, per germline (reference sequence).

This clonotype was detected many times. The V call is TRBV3-1, the J call TRBJ2-2, with a possible D match to TRBD2 (6 bases). The CDR3 spans 18 residues. The ends were cut back, 6 bases at V and 0 bases at J, with 20 bases in the middle. Germline-derived CDR1 and CDR2 are LGHDT and YNNKEL (reference sequence). This CDR3 reads CASSFHPSGGANTGELFF. CDR3 nucleotides: TGTGCCAGCAGTTTTCACCCTTCGGGCGGGGCGAACACCGGGGAGCTGTTTTTT.

This clonotype has ten or more counts. The chain recombines TRBV28 with TRBJ2-2; TRBD1 might be the D (6 bases). In germline, CDR1 is MDHEN, CDR2 SYDVKM. Trimming took 4 bases from V and 6 from J, leaving 12 bases between them. The CDR3 length is 14 residues. As DNA, the CDR3 is TGTGCCAGCAGTTATCAGGGGACGTCCGGGGAGCTGTTTTTT. Protein sequence: CASSYQGTSGELFF.

This chain links TRBV5-4 with TRBJ2-7, with 7 bases aligning to TRBD1. V dropped 4 bases and J dropped 2; count of bases not matched to a gene: 3. CDR1 SGHNT and CDR2 YYREEE come from the germline V gene (reference sequence). The CDR3 runs to 13 residues. The CDR3: CASSRDSTYEQYF. CDR3 in DNA: TGTGCCAGCAGCCGGGACAGCACCTACGAGCAGTACTTC.

There are many counts of this clonotype. The rearrangement links TRBV20-1 to TRBJ1-6, with unresolved D. Germline V gives CDR1 DFQATT, CDR2 SNEGSKA (reference sequence). This CDR3 region has 14 residues. The V end lost 3 bases, the J end lost 9 bases, and 15 bases lay between the germline ends. CDR3 loop: CSASATNNASPLHF. The CDR3 nucleotides read TGCAGTGCTAGTGCCACAAATAACGCTTCACCCCTCCACTTT.